Listed below are T cell receptor beta chains from one sample, sequenced in a study of blood T cells in healthy people across ages. Each CDR3 protein gets one entry after TCRdb re-called the 5' RACE reads with MiXCR. The sample holds about 640,000 distinct CDR3 sequences, about 53% seen once. Specimen: blood. The receptors here all came from a man between 60 and 70 years old in good health. Each CDR3 is given with its conserved first and last residue. A D gene is named only where the DNA matches it firmly. The size entry is marked missing in some rows and otherwise reads once, few, many or a size class.

clone_size j_call v_call d_call cdr3_nt cdr3_aa
NA TRBJ1-5 TRBV29-1 TRBD1 TGCAGCGTCCTACAGGGGGTTAATCAGCCCCAGCATTTT CSVLQGVNQPQHF
NA TRBJ2-1 TRBV3-1 TRBD2 TGTGCCAGCAGCCACGCGGGACTAGCGGACTACAATGAGCAGTTCTTC CASSHAGLADYNEQFF
NA TRBJ2-7 TRBV21-1 NA TGTGCCAGCAGGCCCTGCCGCGGTATCTACGAGCAGTACTTC CASRPCRGIYEQYF
few TRBJ2-5 TRBV20-1 TRBD2 TGCAGTGCTAGCACTAGCGGGGGGATAATGTGGCATGAGACCCAGTACTTC CSASTSGGIMWHETQYF
once TRBJ1-1 TRBV25-1 NA TGTGCCAGCAGTGAATCAGAAAGGGGCACTGAAGCTTTCTTT CASSESERGTEAFF
NA TRBJ2-1 TRBV6-5 NA TGTGCCAGCAGTTACTCTAGACTCCAAGGGATGTACAATGAGCAGTTCTTC CASSYSRLQGMYNEQFF
NA TRBJ2-5 TRBV20-1 NA TGCAGTGCGAATAAGCTATGGGAGACCCAGTACTTC CSANKLWETQYF
NA TRBJ2-5 TRBV9 TRBD1 TGTGCCAGCAGTGCGACAGGGGGCGCGGGGACCCAGTACTTC CASSATGGAGTQYF
NA TRBJ2-1 TRBV20-1 NA TGCAGTGCTAGAGATCGGCGGGGCTTCAACAATGAGCAGTTCTTC CSARDRRGFNNEQFF
few TRBJ1-2 TRBV5-1 TRBD1 TGCGCCAGCAGCGGCGGGACAGTTAACTATGGCTACACCTTC CASSGGTVNYGYTF
few TRBJ2-3 TRBV20-1 NA TGCAGTGCTAGGGGGGATACGAACACAGATACGCAGTATTTT CSARGDTNTDTQYF
NA TRBJ1-1 TRBV5-1 NA TGCGCCAGCAGCTTGGAGGGACACGACACTGAAGCTTTCTTT CASSLEGHDTEAFF
NA TRBJ1-5 TRBV2 TRBD1 TGTGCCAGCAGGGCAGGGGGTAATCAGCCCCAGCATTTT CASRAGGNQPQHF
NA TRBJ2-7 TRBV7-9 NA TGTGCCAGCACCCCTTCTAGGGGGAGTATCTCCTACGAGCAGTACTTC CASTPSRGSISYEQYF
NA TRBJ2-1 TRBV6-2/TRBV6-3 NA TGTGCCAGCAGTTACTCGATGGGACTCAGCTACAATGAGCAGTTCTTC CASSYSMGLSYNEQFF
NA TRBJ2-5 TRBV7-2 NA TGTGCCAACAGCTTGGTCGGGGCTAAGGGGACCCAGTACTTC CANSLVGAKGTQYF
NA TRBJ2-3 TRBV5-1 NA TGCGCCAGCAGCTTGGAGGGGTCGTCGGGAGATACGCAGTATTTT CASSLEGSSGDTQYF
few TRBJ2-5 TRBV5-5 NA TGTGCCAGCAGCTTCCAGGAAAGCTACGATGGGCAGTACTTC CASSFQESYDGQYF
NA TRBJ2-5 TRBV12-3/TRBV12-4 NA TGTGCCAGCAGTTTAACGACTTGGTACCAAGAGACCCAGTACTTC CASSLTTWYQETQYF
NA TRBJ1-4 TRBV9 TRBD1 TGTGCCAGCAGCGCCACCACCGGGACAGGCGAAAAACTGTTTTTT CASSATTGTGEKLFF
NA TRBJ2-7 TRBV9 NA TGTGCCAGCAGCGTAGGGTGGGGCCACGGAGGGAACTACGAGCAGTACTTC CASSVGWGHGGNYEQYF
few TRBJ1-1 TRBV21-1 NA TGTGCCAGCAGCAAAGCTTTAACCTACAGGGTAAACACTGAAGCTTTCTTT CASSKALTYRVNTEAFF
NA TRBJ2-1 TRBV7-6 NA TGTGCCAGCAGCTTCACTTCGGGGAATGAGCAGTTCTTC CASSFTSGNEQFF
NA TRBJ2-3 TRBV20-1 TRBD2 TGCAGTGCGCCTCCCGGCCCCGGGACTAGCGGGGGTTGGGCAGATACGCAGTATTTT CSAPPGPGTSGGWADTQYF
NA TRBJ1-1 TRBV28 NA TGTGCCAGCAGCTCCGGACGGACCAGAGCTTTCTTT CASSSGRTRAFF
NA TRBJ1-4 TRBV20-1 TRBD1 TGCAGTGCTAGGCCCGGGACAGCTAATGAAAAACTGTTTTTT CSARPGTANEKLFF
few TRBJ1-2 TRBV5-1 NA TGCGCCAGCACCCCGGACAGCCTCTATGGCTACACCTTC CASTPDSLYGYTF
few TRBJ2-1 TRBV12-3/TRBV12-4 NA TGTGCCAGCAGTTTGGTGGAGGCTCCCTTCTACAATGAGCAGTTCTTC CASSLVEAPFYNEQFF
NA TRBJ2-5 TRBV20-1 NA TGCAGTGCTGGACAACCAGAGACCCAGTACTTC CSAGQPETQYF
NA TRBJ2-7 TRBV4-1 TRBD2 TGCGCCAGCAGCGGGTGGGGCCAGCGGGGCTCCTACGAGCAGTACTTC CASSGWGQRGSYEQYF
NA TRBJ2-1 TRBV7-9 NA TGTGCCAGCAGCTTAATATTGGGGGCGCAGTTCTTC CASSLILGAQFF
NA TRBJ1-4 TRBV20-1 TRBD1 TGCAGTGCTAGCCAACCGGGACAGGGAAATGAAAAACTGTTTTTT CSASQPGQGNEKLFF
NA TRBJ1-1 TRBV20-1 TRBD1 TGCAGTGCTAGAGTCTGGACAGGGGTTGTTGCTTTCTTT CSARVWTGVVAFF
once TRBJ2-1 TRBV7-2 TRBD2 TGTGCCAGCAGACGACTAGCGAGCTCCTACAATGGGCAGTTCTTC CASRRLASSYNGQFF
NA TRBJ2-5 TRBV9 TRBD2 TGTGCCAGCAGCGTAGCCAGCGGGGGGGCTTGGGAGACCCAGTACTTC CASSVASGGAWETQYF
NA TRBJ2-6 TRBV3-1 NA TGTGCCAGCAGCCAGAGAGGGGCCCAAACCAACGTCCTGACTTTC CASSQRGAQTNVLTF
NA TRBJ2-5 TRBV12-3/TRBV12-4 TRBD2 TGTGCCAGCCTCCGGGGGGGTGGACAAGAGACCCAGTACTTC CASLRGGGQETQYF
few TRBJ2-5 TRBV5-1 NA TGCGCCAGCAGCCCCGTAGGGGAGGAGACCCAGTACTTC CASSPVGEETQYF
NA TRBJ2-5 TRBV7-8 TRBD1 TGTGCCAGCAGCTTAGTCGGGACAGCAGCTGGGACCCAGTACTTC CASSLVGTAAGTQYF
once TRBJ1-5 TRBV6-2/TRBV6-3 NA TGTGCCAGCAGTTATGCGGAGCAGGGCAATCAGCCCCAGCATTTT CASSYAEQGNQPQHF
NA TRBJ2-1 TRBV18 TRBD1 TGTGCCAGCTCAGGACAGGGTCTATTGGATGAGCAGTTCTTC CASSGQGLLDEQFF
once TRBJ2-5 TRBV28 TRBD2 TGTGCCAGCAGTTTCCGCGGGGGTCGAGGAGAGACCCAGTACTTC CASSFRGGRGETQYF
few TRBJ1-4 TRBV5-1 NA TGCGCCAGCAGCCGGACCCTGGGAAATGAAAAACTGTTTTTT CASSRTLGNEKLFF